Here is one TCR beta chain with its context. The entry originates in a study of blood T cell repertoires in COVID-19. Overall study: The study drew acute and convalescent COVID-19 samples from the United States, Italy and Spain.

V was trimmed by 5 bases and J by 0 bases, leaving 11 bases between them. Germline values: CDR1 MDHEN, CDR2 SYDVKM. The CDR3 has 16 residues. Sequenced by immunoSEQ multiplex PCR; TCRdb stores in-frame clones only, minus some. Altogether over 200,000 clones are present, approximately 85% being singletons, with the ten largest covering about 0.7%. Material for sequencing was peripheral blood. This clonotype was obtained from a human donor in a cohort sampled during active COVID-19. The chain couples TRBV28 to TRBJ2-6; D remains unclear. The CDR3 DNA sequence: TGTGCCAGCAGTGGCCCTTTTTACTCTGGGGCCAACGTCCTGACTTTC. It encodes CASSGPFYSGANVLTF.